This T cell receptor (beta chain) was identified during a study of shared clonotypes between healthy human individuals. Repertoires were generated with immunoSEQ multiplex PCR, while TCRdb's copy carries only in-frame clones and drops some. The data hold about 480,000 clones, with 75% to 80% observed a single time. V lost 6 bases and J lost 2; bases outside the gene matches: 3. The length of the CDR3 is 14 residues. CDR1 MNHEY and CDR2 SVGAGI come from the germline V gene. Within Nashville, Tennessee resided all donors, each a Caucasian adult. Genomic DNA of unsorted samples came from around 84 million PBMCs.

The origin of this receptor is a woman in her thirties or forties in good health. Some clones in this sample may be carry-over from other donors' samples. The sample was PBMCs. The chain uses TRBV6-5 and TRBJ1-5, with 8 bases aligning to TRBD1. CDR3 bases: TGTGCCAGCAGAACGGGACAGGGCAATCAGCCCCAGCATTTT. Its protein is CASRTGQGNQPQHF.